This T cell receptor (beta chain) came from a study of T cell repertoires in cytomegalovirus infection. In the study overall: HLA-B-restricted CMV epitopes that are well studied were used alongside recently identified HLA-C-restricted ones. Indicated by public TCR beta signatures were CMV infection and matching HLA type.

The CDR3 runs 14 residues. Deletions cut 1 base from V and 4 bases from J, with 10 bases between. The germline CDR1 and CDR2 sequences are SEHNR and FQNEAQ (reference sequence). TCRdb re-called the reads through MiXCR, storing one row per CDR3 protein. The top ten clones hold roughly 13% of a sample with fewer than 1,000,000 distinct CDR3 sequences, approximately 31% of them seen once. General study points: Identification of carriers of CMV plus the relevant HLA was performed using cumulative public TCR beta family frequency. Dominating the ex vivo response were TCR beta clonotypes that were CMV-specific and HLA-C-restricted.

Only a few counts were recorded for this clonotype. Its antigen remains unidentified. Sequenced here: cultured CD8+ T cells from PBMCs, sampled from culture after CMV antigen stimulation. The V and J genes are TRBV7-9 and TRBJ1-1; D unclear. The sequence was obtained from a human donor in good health (CMV status not recorded). Some clones in this sample may be carry-over from other donors' samples. CDR3 in amino acids: CASSLDLTLTEAFF. CDR3 in DNA: TGTGCCAGCAGCTTAGATCTGACACTCACTGAAGCTTTCTTT.